This TCR beta chain was found in a study of blood T cell repertoires in COVID-19. Study-wide context: COVID-19 samples from acute and convalescent phases originated in the United States, Italy and Spain. In each case, the material was cDNA or gDNA derived from T cells, B-cell-depleted T cells, or PBMCs.

Per the germline V gene, CDR1 is LNHDA and CDR2 is SQIVND (reference sequence). Trimming pared 7 bases from V and 5 bases from J, leaving 11 bases between. This CDR3 has 12 amino acids. Study processing details: From reference gene primer amplification, estimates of nucleated cell counts were derived. Some clones are missing from TCRdb's copy, which holds only in-frame ones; the method was immunoSEQ multiplex PCR. V and J calls and clone size are copied from that table; D and trimming were computed from the DNA. The table records approximately 210,000 clones, 88% of them present only once. Sequencing was performed on peripheral blood. The clonotype was recovered from a man younger than 35 with active or convalescent COVID-19. This chain connects TRBV19 to TRBJ2-5, with a possible D match to TRBD2 (6 bases). The CDR3 bases are TGTGCCAGTATCGGGGGAGGTGAGACCCAGTACTTC. This sequence encodes CASIGGGETQYF.